These T cell receptor beta chains were read from a single sample in a study of blood T cell repertoires in COVID-19. Clones were read by immunoSEQ multiplex PCR, and TCRdb kept only the in-frame ones, dropping some. This sample has just over 300,000 clones, with around 87% found just once. Source material: PBMCs or T cells enriched from blood (not recorded which). These receptors were collected from a woman between 18 and 30 years old with acute COVID-19. CDR3s include the opening cysteine and the closing phenylalanine or tryptophan. The D gene is left open where the match is weak. Size tells how often a clone was seen (once, few, many) or the class of an expanded clone, and some rows leave it out.

CDR3 length: 14
J gene: TRBJ1-5
D gene: .
clone size: once
V gene: TRBV28
CDR3 DNA: TGTGCCAGCCTACAGTCTCTTAGCAATCAGCCCCAGCATTTT
CDR3 protein: CASLQSLSNQPQHF

CDR3 length: 15
J gene: TRBJ1-3
D gene: .
clone size: once
V gene: TRBV28
CDR3 DNA: TGTGCCAGCAGTTCCCTACTGAGCTCTGGAAACACCATATATTTT
CDR3 protein: CASSSLLSSGNTIYF

CDR3 length: 13
J gene: TRBJ2-3
D gene: .
clone size: .
V gene: TRBV11-2
CDR3 DNA: TGTGCCAGCAGCTTAATCAAAGCGGGTACGCAGTATTTT
CDR3 protein: CASSLIKAGTQYF

CDR3 length: 15
J gene: TRBJ1-1
D gene: .
clone size: .
V gene: TRBV18
CDR3 DNA: TGTGCCAGCCGTAACCAGGGGAACACGAACACTGAAGCTTTCTTT
CDR3 protein: CASRNQGNTNTEAFF

CDR3 length: 14
J gene: TRBJ2-1
D gene: TRBD1
clone size: .
V gene: TRBV7-2
CDR3 DNA: TGTGCCAGCAGCTTAGCCGTTACAGGGGGACGGGAGTTCTTC
CDR3 protein: CASSLAVTGGREFF

CDR3 length: 13
J gene: TRBJ2-2
D gene: .
clone size: .
V gene: TRBV10-1
CDR3 DNA: TGCGCCAGCGCCAGGGTCCCGACCGGGGAGCTGTTTTTT
CDR3 protein: CASARVPTGELFF

CDR3 length: 15
J gene: TRBJ2-1
D gene: .
clone size: .
V gene: TRBV21-1
CDR3 DNA: TGTGCCAGCAGCAAAGAGGAGCTAGTATTCAATGAGCAGTTCTTC
CDR3 protein: CASSKEELVFNEQFF

CDR3 length: 11
J gene: TRBJ1-2
D gene: .
clone size: .
V gene: TRBV5-1
CDR3 DNA: TGCGCCAGCAGTGACAGTTATGGCTACACCTTC
CDR3 protein: CASSDSYGYTF

CDR3 length: 13
J gene: TRBJ2-3
D gene: .
clone size: .
V gene: TRBV6-5
CDR3 DNA: TGTGCCAGCATTGGGCCCGGAACAGATACGCAGTATTTT
CDR3 protein: CASIGPGTDTQYF

CDR3 length: 14
J gene: TRBJ2-7
D gene: .
clone size: many
V gene: TRBV28
CDR3 DNA: TGTGCCAGCGGGGGGACGGTTAGCTCCTACGAGCAGTACTTC
CDR3 protein: CASGGTVSSYEQYF

CDR3 length: 14
J gene: TRBJ2-7
D gene: TRBD1
clone size: .
V gene: TRBV12-5
CDR3 DNA: TGTGCTAGTGGTACGGACAGGGGCCCCTACGAGCAGTACTTC
CDR3 protein: CASGTDRGPYEQYF

CDR3 length: 15
J gene: TRBJ1-2
D gene: TRBD1
clone size: .
V gene: TRBV28
CDR3 DNA: TGTGCCAGCAGTTTAACGACAGGGATTCTCTATGGCTACACCTTC
CDR3 protein: CASSLTTGILYGYTF

CDR3 length: 13
J gene: TRBJ2-5
D gene: .
clone size: .
V gene: TRBV19
CDR3 DNA: TGTGCCAGTAGTATACGACGGGGAGAGACCCAGTACTTC
CDR3 protein: CASSIRRGETQYF

CDR3 length: 14
J gene: TRBJ1-1
D gene: TRBD1
clone size: .
V gene: TRBV11-2
CDR3 DNA: TGTGCCAGCAGCTTTACCGACAGGGGCACTGAAGCTTTCTTT
CDR3 protein: CASSFTDRGTEAFF

CDR3 length: 16
J gene: TRBJ2-7
D gene: TRBD2
clone size: .
V gene: TRBV9
CDR3 DNA: TGTGCCAGCAGCGCCGCCAGCGGGACCTCTCCCATGGAGCAGTACTTC
CDR3 protein: CASSAASGTSPMEQYF

CDR3 length: 14
J gene: TRBJ2-5
D gene: .
clone size: once
V gene: TRBV5-1
CDR3 DNA: TGCGCCAGCAGCTCATACAGGGTTGGAGAGACCCAGTACTTC
CDR3 protein: CASSSYRVGETQYF

CDR3 length: 18
J gene: TRBJ2-7
D gene: TRBD2
clone size: .
V gene: TRBV3-1/TRBV3-2
CDR3 DNA: TGTGCCAGCAGCCAAGTAGCGGGAGGTTTCCGAACTGGGTACGAGCAGTACTTC
CDR3 protein: CASSQVAGGFRTGYEQYF

CDR3 length: 15
J gene: TRBJ1-6
D gene: .
clone size: .
V gene: TRBV28
CDR3 DNA: TGTGCCAGCAATTTCCTCAGAGGTAGCAATTCACCCCTCCACTTT
CDR3 protein: CASNFLRGSNSPLHF

CDR3 length: 16
J gene: TRBJ2-2
D gene: .
clone size: .
V gene: TRBV18
CDR3 DNA: TGTGCCAGCTCACCTGCGGCGTTAGTGAACACCGGGGAGCTGTTTTTT
CDR3 protein: CASSPAALVNTGELFF

CDR3 length: 14
J gene: TRBJ2-7
D gene: TRBD1
clone size: .
V gene: TRBV10-3
CDR3 DNA: TGTGCCACCGGACCGGGACAGGGGGTCCACGAGCAGTACTTC
CDR3 protein: CATGPGQGVHEQYF

CDR3 length: 13
J gene: TRBJ2-5
D gene: .
clone size: .
V gene: TRBV30
CDR3 DNA: TGTGCCTGGAGCGTGGAGGGAACAGAGACCCAGTACTTC
CDR3 protein: CAWSVEGTETQYF

CDR3 length: 12
J gene: TRBJ1-1
D gene: .
clone size: .
V gene: TRBV7-3
CDR3 DNA: TGTGCCAGCAGCCCCGGGGGGTACCAAGCTTTCTTT
CDR3 protein: CASSPGGYQAFF

CDR3 length: 12
J gene: TRBJ1-1
D gene: .
clone size: .
V gene: TRBV28
CDR3 DNA: TGTGCCAGCAGTTTAGGACTCAAAGGAGCTTTCTTT
CDR3 protein: CASSLGLKGAFF

CDR3 length: 14
J gene: TRBJ1-5
D gene: .
clone size: .
V gene: TRBV11-2
CDR3 DNA: TGTGCCAGCAGCGAACGAGCTAGCAATCAGCCCCAGCATTTT
CDR3 protein: CASSERASNQPQHF

CDR3 length: 15
J gene: TRBJ1-2
D gene: .
clone size: .
V gene: TRBV2
CDR3 DNA: TGTGCCGGACTCGGTGGGGGGGTCCTAAACTATGGCTACACCTTC
CDR3 protein: CAGLGGGVLNYGYTF

CDR3 length: 13
J gene: TRBJ1-4
D gene: .
clone size: .
V gene: TRBV19
CDR3 DNA: TGTGCCCCTTCGACAGCAACTAATGAAAAACTGTTTTTT
CDR3 protein: CAPSTATNEKLFF

CDR3 length: 16
J gene: TRBJ2-3
D gene: TRBD2
clone size: .
V gene: TRBV28
CDR3 DNA: TGTGCCAGCGTGGCCCCACTAGCGGGAAGGGCAGATACGCAGTATTTT
CDR3 protein: CASVAPLAGRADTQYF

CDR3 length: 16
J gene: TRBJ2-1
D gene: TRBD2
clone size: once
V gene: TRBV11-2
CDR3 DNA: TGTGCCAGCAGCTTAGTAGCGGGAGGGCCCTACAATGAGCAGTTCTTC
CDR3 protein: CASSLVAGGPYNEQFF

CDR3 length: 16
J gene: TRBJ1-6
D gene: .
clone size: .
V gene: TRBV15
CDR3 DNA: TGTGCCACCAGCAGAGATCGGAACAGCCTGTCGTCTTTCCTCCACTTT
CDR3 protein: CATSRDRNSLSSFLHF

CDR3 length: 15
J gene: TRBJ1-6
D gene: TRBD1
clone size: .
V gene: TRBV18
CDR3 DNA: TGTGCCAGCTCACGAACCGGACAGGGCAGTTCACCCCTCCACTTT
CDR3 protein: CASSRTGQGSSPLHF

CDR3 length: 16
J gene: TRBJ1-6
D gene: .
clone size: once
V gene: TRBV7-6
CDR3 DNA: TGTGCCAGCAGCTTTAAAGCGGGACTTCTAAATTCACCCCTCCACTTT
CDR3 protein: CASSFKAGLLNSPLHF

CDR3 length: 12
J gene: TRBJ1-2
D gene: .
clone size: .
V gene: TRBV28
CDR3 DNA: TGTGCCAGCCACCTGGAGCCCTTGGGCTACACCTTC
CDR3 protein: CASHLEPLGYTF

CDR3 length: 16
J gene: TRBJ2-1
D gene: TRBD2
clone size: .
V gene: TRBV27
CDR3 DNA: TGTGCCAGCCAGGGGACTAGCGGGAGGGCCTACAATGAGCAGTTCTTC
CDR3 protein: CASQGTSGRAYNEQFF

CDR3 length: 14
J gene: TRBJ2-1
D gene: .
clone size: .
V gene: TRBV11-1
CDR3 DNA: TGTGCCAGCAGCTTCCCGGGGACTCACAATGAGCAGTTCTTC
CDR3 protein: CASSFPGTHNEQFF

CDR3 length: 12
J gene: TRBJ2-3
D gene: .
clone size: .
V gene: TRBV13
CDR3 DNA: TGTGCCAGCAGCTACTATAAAGATACGCAGTATTTT
CDR3 protein: CASSYYKDTQYF

CDR3 length: 17
J gene: TRBJ1-1
D gene: .
clone size: .
V gene: TRBV27
CDR3 DNA: TGTGCCAGCAGTTTAAAATCAAGAGTTGGTCGGGACACTGAAGCTTTCTTT
CDR3 protein: CASSLKSRVGRDTEAFF

CDR3 length: 14
J gene: TRBJ1-5
D gene: TRBD1
clone size: .
V gene: TRBV28
CDR3 DNA: TGTGCCAGCCGAAACAGGGGGTTCAACCAGCCCCAGCATTTT
CDR3 protein: CASRNRGFNQPQHF

CDR3 length: 15
J gene: TRBJ1-5
D gene: .
clone size: .
V gene: TRBV28
CDR3 DNA: TGTGCCAGCAGTTCCTCAGGGGACACTAGTCAGCCCCAGCATTTT
CDR3 protein: CASSSSGDTSQPQHF

CDR3 length: 16
J gene: TRBJ2-7
D gene: TRBD2
clone size: .
V gene: TRBV6-1
CDR3 DNA: TGTGCCAGCAGTGTATTTGGACTAGCGGGAGGAAGTGAGCAGTACTTC
CDR3 protein: CASSVFGLAGGSEQYF

CDR3 length: 15
J gene: TRBJ2-5
D gene: TRBD1
clone size: .
V gene: TRBV7-9
CDR3 DNA: TGTGCCAGCTCGGGACAGGGCCAACACCAAGAGACCCAGTACTTC
CDR3 protein: CASSGQGQHQETQYF

CDR3 length: 15
J gene: TRBJ1-1
D gene: .
clone size: .
V gene: TRBV5-1
CDR3 DNA: TGCGCCAGCAGCTGGCCACAGGATGGGGACACTGAAGCTTTCTTT
CDR3 protein: CASSWPQDGDTEAFF

CDR3 length: 14
J gene: TRBJ2-2
D gene: .
clone size: .
V gene: TRBV28
CDR3 DNA: TGTGCCAGCAGTTCTACAGGTTTTACCGGGGAGCTGTTTTTT
CDR3 protein: CASSSTGFTGELFF

CDR3 length: 20
J gene: TRBJ1-5
D gene: TRBD1
clone size: .
V gene: TRBV3-1/TRBV3-2
CDR3 DNA: TGTGCCAGCAGCCAAGATCTAGACAGGGGGAAAGGTGGTGGCAATCAGCCCCAGCATTTT
CDR3 protein: CASSQDLDRGKGGGNQPQHF

CDR3 length: 14
J gene: TRBJ1-1
D gene: .
clone size: .
V gene: TRBV5-6
CDR3 DNA: TGTGCCAGCAGCTTCGGACTTATGAACACTGAAGCTTTCTTT
CDR3 protein: CASSFGLMNTEAFF

CDR3 length: 17
J gene: TRBJ2-2
D gene: .
clone size: .
V gene: TRBV9
CDR3 DNA: TGTGCCAGCGCACGAATACCAGGGCAGACGAACACCGGGGAGCTGTTTTTT
CDR3 protein: CASARIPGQTNTGELFF

CDR3 length: 14
J gene: TRBJ2-2
D gene: .
clone size: .
V gene: TRBV5-1
CDR3 DNA: TGCGCCAGCAGCTTGGTGTCGCGGTCCGGGGAGCTGTTTTTT
CDR3 protein: CASSLVSRSGELFF

CDR3 length: 13
J gene: TRBJ2-7
D gene: .
clone size: .
V gene: TRBV6-5
CDR3 DNA: TGTGCCAGCAGTTATGAGGGAGCCCTGGAGCAGTACTTC
CDR3 protein: CASSYEGALEQYF

CDR3 length: 14
J gene: TRBJ1-5
D gene: .
clone size: .
V gene: TRBV10-2
CDR3 DNA: TGCGCCAGCAGTCCCGGGAGTGGCAATCAGCCCCAGCATTTT
CDR3 protein: CASSPGSGNQPQHF

CDR3 length: 16
J gene: TRBJ1-5
D gene: TRBD1
clone size: .
V gene: TRBV28
CDR3 DNA: TGTGCCAGCAGTTTAGCGAGACAGGGGGGCAATCAGCCCCAGCATTTT
CDR3 protein: CASSLARQGGNQPQHF

CDR3 length: 15
J gene: TRBJ1-5
D gene: TRBD1
clone size: .
V gene: TRBV28
CDR3 DNA: TGTGCCAGCAGCCCCGGACAGGGGGTAAGTCAGCCCCAGCATTTT
CDR3 protein: CASSPGQGVSQPQHF

CDR3 length: 13
J gene: TRBJ1-2
D gene: .
clone size: .
V gene: TRBV19
CDR3 DNA: TGTGCCAGTAGTATGGGCAAGAACTATGGCTACACCTTC
CDR3 protein: CASSMGKNYGYTF

CDR3 length: 15
J gene: TRBJ2-1
D gene: .
clone size: .
V gene: TRBV13
CDR3 DNA: TGTGCCAGCAGCTTAGAACTAGTTTCCTACAATGAGCAGTTCTTC
CDR3 protein: CASSLELVSYNEQFF

CDR3 length: 16
J gene: TRBJ1-2
D gene: .
clone size: .
V gene: TRBV7-9
CDR3 DNA: TGTGCCAGCAGCTTCAATGAGGAAGTAACAGGTGGCGGCTACACCTTC
CDR3 protein: CASSFNEEVTGGGYTF

CDR3 length: 14
J gene: TRBJ1-5
D gene: .
clone size: .
V gene: TRBV19
CDR3 DNA: TGTGCCAGTAGCACACACCATGGCAATCAGCCCCAGCATTTT
CDR3 protein: CASSTHHGNQPQHF

CDR3 length: 14
J gene: TRBJ2-1
D gene: .
clone size: .
V gene: TRBV29-1
CDR3 DNA: TGCAGCGTTGACTGGGTAGCCACCTACAATGAGCAGTTCTTC
CDR3 protein: CSVDWVATYNEQFF

CDR3 length: 17
J gene: TRBJ2-3
D gene: TRBD2
clone size: .
V gene: TRBV10-3
CDR3 DNA: TGTGCCATCAGCGGGACTAGCGGGAAAAAGGGGGCAGATACGCAGTATTTT
CDR3 protein: CAISGTSGKKGADTQYF